This passage covers 10 T cell receptor beta chains from one sample sequenced in a study of blood T cell repertoires in COVID-19. Using immunoSEQ multiplex PCR, the repertoire was profiled, and TCRdb retains in-frame clones only, with some absent. The sample carries roughly 150,000 clones, roughly 85% recorded once. The sequenced material came from PBMCs or T cells enriched from blood (not recorded which). These receptors all stem from a woman in her 70s in a cohort exposed to, infected with or recovered from COVID-19 (not recorded which).

This clone turned up a few times. The V call is TRBV9, the J call TRBJ2-1; 9 bases are a match to TRBD2. V lost 4 bases to trimming and J lost 4 bases; unmatched junction nucleotides: 15. CDR3 length equals 18 residues. Germline V gives CDR1 SGDLS, CDR2 YYNGEE. The DNA for the CDR3 is TGTGCCAGCAGCCCACGTGGTCGGGGTAGCGGGAGTTACAATGAGCAGTTCTTC. It is translated as CASSPRGRGSGSYNEQFF. Full variable domain (missing parts from reference TRBV9 and TRBJ2-1): DSGVTQTPKHLITATGQRVTLRCSPRSGDLSVYWYQQSLDQGLQFLIQYYNGEERAKGNILERFSAQQFPDLHSELNLSSLELGDSALYFCASSPRGRGSGSYNEQFFGPGTRLTVL.

The chain combines TRBV28 with TRBJ1-6; D gene unclear. V was cut by 1 base and J by 5 bases, with 15 bases left in between. CDR1 is MDHEN, CDR2 SYDVKM, per germline. There are 17 residues in the CDR3. The CDR3 nucleotides read TGTGCCAGCAGTTTATTTCGCGGGATCGACCATAATTCACCCCTCCACTTT. Translated: CASSLFRGIDHNSPLHF. Based on the CDR3 plus reference TRBV28 and TRBJ1-6, the full variable domain is DVKVTQSSRYLVKRTGEKVFLECVQDMDHENMFWYRQDPGLGLRLIYFSYDVKMKEKGDIPEGYSVSREKKERFSLILESASTNQTSMYLCASSLFRGIDHNSPLHFGNGTRLTVT.

The table lists this clone with a few counts. This chain joins TRBV19 and TRBJ2-1; 11 bases map to TRBD2. The V and J ends lost 4 bases and 7 bases, in that order; junction bases with no gene match: 6. The CDR3 has 15 amino acids. Germline V gene lookup returns CDR1 LNHDA and CDR2 SQIVND (reference sequence). The CDR3 region is CASSKLAGELNEQFF. Written as DNA, the CDR3 is TGTGCCAGTAGTAAACTAGCGGGAGAGCTGAATGAGCAGTTCTTC.

V usage is TRBV3-1 (or the pseudogene TRBV3-2) and J usage is TRBJ2-7, with D maybe TRBD2 (5 bases). V lost 0 bases and J lost 2, with 11 bases in between. This CDR3 is built from 15 residues. Germline values: CDR1 LGHDT, CDR2 YNNKEL (reference sequence). Here the CDR3 DNA reads TGTGCCAGCAGCCAAGATGGTGGCGGGCCCTACGAGCAGTACTTC. Its protein is CASSQDGGGPYEQYF.

This clone came up once. V usage is TRBV5-1 and J usage is TRBJ2-3; tentatively, D is TRBD2 (6 bases). The CDR3 has 16 residues. Trimming took 2 bases from V and 0 from J, leaving 13 bases between them. Germline values: CDR1 SGHRS, CDR2 YFSETQ. CDR3 DNA: TGCGCCAGCAGCTTCGGTAGCGGAGGAAGCACAGATACGCAGTATTTT. Translated, it gives CASSFGSGGSTDTQYF.

The V call is TRBV7-8, the J call TRBJ2-2; tentative D call: TRBD2 (5 bases). The V and J ends lost 5 bases and 6 bases respectively, with 19 bases between them. Germline CDR1 is SGHVS and CDR2 is FQNEAQ. The CDR3 sequence is 16 residues long. The CDR3 coding sequence is TGTGCCAGCAGCCCCCGGACTCCAGAAGCACCCGGGGAGCTGTTTTTT. It yields the protein CASSPRTPEAPGELFF. Full variable domain (remainder filled in from reference TRBV7-8 and TRBJ2-2): GAGVSQSPRYKVAKRGQDVALRCDPISGHVSLFWYQQALGQGPEFLTYFQNEAQLDKSGLPSDRFFAERPEGSVSTLKIQRTQQEDSAVYLCASSPRTPEAPGELFFGEGSRLTVL.

The CDR3 region is CASSFNRGLSTYEQYF. CDR3 DNA sequence: TGTGCCAGCAGCTTTAACAGGGGCTTATCAACCTACGAGCAGTACTTC. The rearrangement joins TRBV11-3 to TRBJ2-7; 7 bases are shared with TRBD1. From germline, CDR1 is SGHNT and CDR2 YENEEA. V was pared by 3 bases and J by 2 bases, with 10 bases of the junction left unmatched. The CDR3 spans 16 residues.

This clone was picked up one time. J is TRBJ2-7 and V is TRBV3-1 (or the pseudogene TRBV3-2); D uncertain. Trimming stripped 1 base from V and 0 bases from J, with 4 bases between. Germline lookup yields CDR1 LGHDT and CDR2 YNNKEL (reference sequence). The CDR3 totals 13 residues. This CDR3 is CASSQVSSYEQYF. CDR3 sequence (DNA): TGTGCCAGCAGCCAAGTTAGCTCCTACGAGCAGTACTTC.

The gene calls are TRBV2 and TRBJ2-7, with D perhaps TRBD2 (6 bases). Germline CDR1 is SNHLY and CDR2 is FYNNEI. This CDR3 is built from 14 residues. Trimming left V 6 bases short and J 2 bases short, with 14 bases between. The CDR3 here is CASRVTRDPYEQYF. As DNA, the CDR3 is TGTGCCAGCAGAGTGACTAGGGACCCCTACGAGCAGTACTTC.

The CDR3 sequence is CASSLAQGVFYGYTF. CDR3 DNA: TGTGCCAGCAGTTTAGCTCAGGGGGTTTTCTATGGCTACACCTTC. The chain carries TRBV28 and TRBJ1-2, with 7 bases aligning to TRBD1. CDR1 MDHEN and CDR2 SYDVKM come from the germline V gene. V shed 2 bases, J shed 4 bases, and the junction held 7 bases outside the gene matches. CDR3 size: 15 residues.